This TCR beta chain emerged from a study of molecular identifiers for immune sequencing clone quantification. General study findings and limits: Clonotypes topping 20 RNA copies carried over 97% of effector molecules but under 1% of naive ones. Single-cell amounts of spiked Jurkat TCR RNA were reportedly detectable among over 900,000 naive cells.

From 20,000 to 1,000,000 sorted cells, naive CD8 libraries were generated with 10%, 30% or 50% RNA. Naive CD8 T cell sorting was performed on the CD8+CD4-CCR7+CD45RA+ phenotype. TCRdb analysed the PCR reads with MiXCR anew, one entry per CDR3 protein. Among over 600,000 distinct CDR3 sequences listed, just under 20% were seen once. At least ten counts were recorded for this clonotype. The antigen is undetermined. The CDR3 is 14 residues long. V was clipped by 7 bases and J by 2 bases, with 15 bases between them. Looked up from germline, CDR1 is MNHEY and CDR2 is SVGEGT. The clonotype originates from a human donor in good health. Some libraries in this study had Jurkat cell RNA spiked in. What was sequenced was naive CD8+ T cells from blood, with Jurkat cell RNA spiked in. Subset: FACS-sorted CD8+CD4-CCR7+CD45RA+ naive T cells. The rearrangement uses TRBV6-2 or TRBV6-3 and TRBJ2-7; D remains unclear. Here the CDR3 reads CASKFPGSTYEQYF. CDR3 coding DNA: TGTGCCAGCAAATTCCCCGGCAGTACCTACGAGCAGTACTTC.